The T cell receptor (beta chain) under discussion was sequenced for a study of shared clonotypes between healthy human individuals. Broader study findings: Clonotype sharing across donors was expected to vary with sequencing depth. Rarefaction indicated that sorted-subset sequencing remained incomplete although depth was large.

Concerning this clone: No antigen is known for it.

Clones were read by immunoSEQ multiplex PCR, and TCRdb kept only the in-frame ones, dropping some. The table has approximately 940,000 clones, roughly 72% seen once. This CDR3 spans 16 amino acids. The V gene's germline CDR1 is SGHRS and CDR2 YFSETQ. V dropped 1 base and J dropped 1; count of bases not matched to a gene: 3. The sequence was obtained from a man aged 18-30 years in good health. The source material was memory CD4+ T cells sorted from blood. Sample subset: CD45RA-negative fraction. The chain couples TRBV5-1 to TRBJ2-1; TRBD2 matches at 9 bases. The CDR3 nucleotides read TGCGCCAGCAGCTTGCCTCTAGCGGGATCCTACAATGAGCAGTTCTTC. It yields the protein CASSLPLAGSYNEQFF.